The following is a T cell receptor beta chain sequence with its context. Its antigen remains unidentified. Produced via immunoSEQ multiplex PCR; TCRdb's table is partial and in-frame only. In the table there are 240,000 or so clones, approximately 86% of which are singletons. This record belongs to a study of cytomegalovirus exposure and HLA in healthy donors. Study-level points and caveats: Researchers counted roughly 150 TCR beta chains as cytomegalovirus-associated. A classifier reportedly called cytomegalovirus status with high sensitivity and specificity.

The length of the CDR3 is 15 residues. The junction had 6 bases not matched to a gene; V was cut back by 0 bases and J by 9 bases. From germline, CDR1 is SGHRS and CDR2 YFSETQ. This chain links TRBV5-1 with TRBJ2-1, with 10 bases matching TRBD2. This receptor was obtained from a young woman in good health and CMV-seropositive. Sequencing input: PBMCs. This CDR3 is CASSLEREGLPEQFF. CDR3 nucleotides: TGCGCCAGCAGCTTGGAGCGGGAGGGCCTCCCTGAGCAGTTCTTC. Drawing the rest from reference TRBV5-1 and TRBJ2-1, the complete variable domain is KAGVTQTPRYLIKTRGQQVTLSCSPISGHRSVSWYQQTPGQGLQFLFEYFSETQRNKGNFPGRFSGRQFSNSRSEMNVSTLELGDSALYLCASSLEREGLPEQFFGPGTRLTVL.